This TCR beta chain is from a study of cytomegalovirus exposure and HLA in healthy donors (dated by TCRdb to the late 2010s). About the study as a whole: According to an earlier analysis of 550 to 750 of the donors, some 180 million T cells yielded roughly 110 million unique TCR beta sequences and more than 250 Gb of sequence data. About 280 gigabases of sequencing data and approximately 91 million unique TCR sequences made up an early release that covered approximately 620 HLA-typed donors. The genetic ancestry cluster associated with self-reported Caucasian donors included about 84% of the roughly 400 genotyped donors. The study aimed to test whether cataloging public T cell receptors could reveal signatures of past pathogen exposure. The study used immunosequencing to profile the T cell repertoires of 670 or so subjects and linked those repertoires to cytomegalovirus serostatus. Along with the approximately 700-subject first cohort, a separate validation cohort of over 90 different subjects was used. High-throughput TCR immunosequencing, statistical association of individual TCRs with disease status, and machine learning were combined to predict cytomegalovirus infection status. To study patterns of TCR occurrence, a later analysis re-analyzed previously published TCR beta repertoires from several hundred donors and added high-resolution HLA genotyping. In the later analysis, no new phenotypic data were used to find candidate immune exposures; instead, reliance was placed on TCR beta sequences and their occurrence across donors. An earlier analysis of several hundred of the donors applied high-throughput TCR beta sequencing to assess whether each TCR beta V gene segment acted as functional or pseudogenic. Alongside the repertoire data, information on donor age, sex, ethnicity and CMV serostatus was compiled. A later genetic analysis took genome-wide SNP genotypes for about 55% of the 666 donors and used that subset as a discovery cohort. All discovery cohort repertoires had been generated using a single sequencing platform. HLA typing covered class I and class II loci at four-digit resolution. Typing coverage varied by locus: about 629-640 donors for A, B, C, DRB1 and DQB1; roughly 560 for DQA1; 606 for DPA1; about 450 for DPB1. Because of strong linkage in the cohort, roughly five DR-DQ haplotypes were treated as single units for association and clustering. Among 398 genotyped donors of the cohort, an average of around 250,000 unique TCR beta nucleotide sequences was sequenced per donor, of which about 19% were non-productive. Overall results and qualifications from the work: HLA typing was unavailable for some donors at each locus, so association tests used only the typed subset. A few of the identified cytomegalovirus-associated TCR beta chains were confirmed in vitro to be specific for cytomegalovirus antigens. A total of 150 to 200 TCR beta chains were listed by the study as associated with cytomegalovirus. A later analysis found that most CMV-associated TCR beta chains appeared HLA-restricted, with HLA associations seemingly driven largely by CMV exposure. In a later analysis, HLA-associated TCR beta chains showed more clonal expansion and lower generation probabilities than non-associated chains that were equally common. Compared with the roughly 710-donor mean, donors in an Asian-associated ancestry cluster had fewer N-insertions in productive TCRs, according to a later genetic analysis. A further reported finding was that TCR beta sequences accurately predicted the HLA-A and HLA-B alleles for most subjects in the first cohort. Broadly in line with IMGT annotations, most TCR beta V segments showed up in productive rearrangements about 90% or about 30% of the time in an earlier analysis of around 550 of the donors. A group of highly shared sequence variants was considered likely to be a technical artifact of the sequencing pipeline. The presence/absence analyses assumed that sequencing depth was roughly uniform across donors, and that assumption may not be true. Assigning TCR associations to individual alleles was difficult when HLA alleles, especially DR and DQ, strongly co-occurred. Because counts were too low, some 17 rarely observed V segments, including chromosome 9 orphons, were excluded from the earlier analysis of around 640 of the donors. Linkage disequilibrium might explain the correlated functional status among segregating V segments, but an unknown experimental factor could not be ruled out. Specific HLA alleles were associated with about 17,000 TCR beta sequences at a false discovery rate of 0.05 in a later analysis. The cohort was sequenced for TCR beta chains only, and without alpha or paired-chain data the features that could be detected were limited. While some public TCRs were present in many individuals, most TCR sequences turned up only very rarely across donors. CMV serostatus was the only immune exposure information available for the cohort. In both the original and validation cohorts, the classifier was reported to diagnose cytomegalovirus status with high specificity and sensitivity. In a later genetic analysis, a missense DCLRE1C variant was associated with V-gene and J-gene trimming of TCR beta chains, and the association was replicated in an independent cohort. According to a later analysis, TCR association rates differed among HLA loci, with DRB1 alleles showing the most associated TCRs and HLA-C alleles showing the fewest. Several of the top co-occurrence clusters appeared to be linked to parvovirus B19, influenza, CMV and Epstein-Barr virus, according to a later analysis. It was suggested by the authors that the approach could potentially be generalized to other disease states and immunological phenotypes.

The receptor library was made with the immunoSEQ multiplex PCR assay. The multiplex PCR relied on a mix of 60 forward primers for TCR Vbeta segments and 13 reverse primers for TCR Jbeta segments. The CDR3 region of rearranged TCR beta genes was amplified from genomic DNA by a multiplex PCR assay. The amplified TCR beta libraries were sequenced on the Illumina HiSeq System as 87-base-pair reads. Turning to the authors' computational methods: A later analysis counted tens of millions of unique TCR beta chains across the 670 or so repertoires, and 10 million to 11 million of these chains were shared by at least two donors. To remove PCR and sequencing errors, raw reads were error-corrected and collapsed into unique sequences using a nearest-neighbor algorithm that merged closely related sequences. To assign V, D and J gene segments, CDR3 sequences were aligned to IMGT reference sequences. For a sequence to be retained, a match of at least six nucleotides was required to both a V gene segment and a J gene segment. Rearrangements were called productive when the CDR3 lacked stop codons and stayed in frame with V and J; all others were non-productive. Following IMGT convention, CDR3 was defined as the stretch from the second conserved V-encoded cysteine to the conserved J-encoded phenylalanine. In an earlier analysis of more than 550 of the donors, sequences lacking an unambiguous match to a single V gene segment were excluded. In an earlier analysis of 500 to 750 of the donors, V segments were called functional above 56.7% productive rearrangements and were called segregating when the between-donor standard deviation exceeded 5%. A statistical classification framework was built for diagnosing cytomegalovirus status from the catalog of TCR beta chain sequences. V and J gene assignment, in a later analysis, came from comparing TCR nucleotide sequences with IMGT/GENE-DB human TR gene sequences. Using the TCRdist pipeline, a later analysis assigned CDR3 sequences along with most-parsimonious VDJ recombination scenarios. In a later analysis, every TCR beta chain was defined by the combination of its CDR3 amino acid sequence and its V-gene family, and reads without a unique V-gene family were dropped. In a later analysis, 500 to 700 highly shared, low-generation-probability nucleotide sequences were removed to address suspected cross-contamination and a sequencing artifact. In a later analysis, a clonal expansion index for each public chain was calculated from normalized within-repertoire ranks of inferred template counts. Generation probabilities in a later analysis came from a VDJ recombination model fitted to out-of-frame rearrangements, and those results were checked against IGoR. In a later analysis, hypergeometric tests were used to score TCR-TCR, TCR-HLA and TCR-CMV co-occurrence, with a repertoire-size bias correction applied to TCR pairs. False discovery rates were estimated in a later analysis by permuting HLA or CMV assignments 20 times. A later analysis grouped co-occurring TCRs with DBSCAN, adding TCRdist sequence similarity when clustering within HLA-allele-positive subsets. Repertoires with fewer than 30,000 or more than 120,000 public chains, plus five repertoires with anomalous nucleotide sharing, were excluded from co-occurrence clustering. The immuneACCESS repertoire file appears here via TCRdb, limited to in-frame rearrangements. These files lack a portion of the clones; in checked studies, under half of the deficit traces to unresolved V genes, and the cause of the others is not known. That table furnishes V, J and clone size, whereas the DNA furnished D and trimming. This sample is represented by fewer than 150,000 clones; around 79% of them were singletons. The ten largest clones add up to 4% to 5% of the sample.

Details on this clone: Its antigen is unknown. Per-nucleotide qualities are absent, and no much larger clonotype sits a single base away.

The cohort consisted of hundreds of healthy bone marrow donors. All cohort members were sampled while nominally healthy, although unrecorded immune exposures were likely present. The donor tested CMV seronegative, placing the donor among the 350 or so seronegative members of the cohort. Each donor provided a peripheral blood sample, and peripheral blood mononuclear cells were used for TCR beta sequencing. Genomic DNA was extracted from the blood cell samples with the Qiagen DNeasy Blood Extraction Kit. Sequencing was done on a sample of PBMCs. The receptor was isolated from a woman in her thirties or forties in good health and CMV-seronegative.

The CDR3 region reads CASSLTGTGGYTF. The DNA sequence follows: TGTGCCAGCAGCTTGACAGGTACTGGAGGCTACACCTTC. This chain is built from TRBV2 and TRBJ1-2, and possibly TRBD1, on 6 matching bases. Reading from cysteine to phenylalanine, the CDR3 counts 13 amino acids. The CDR3 DNA has 39 bases and is translated from base 1. CDR1 and CDR2 were assigned from the germline V gene as SNHLY and FYNNEI. V was cut back by 6 bases and J by 8 bases, leaving a gap of 16 bases between them.